Sequencing of this TCR beta chain was carried out in a study of blood T cells in healthy people across ages. The CDR3 loop spans 14 amino acids. Trimming at V came to 6 bases and at J to 7 bases, leaving 8 bases not matched to a gene. Germline lookup yields CDR1 KGHSH and CDR2 LQKENI. A sample-barcoded 5' primer and a J-beta primer mix were used in a second PCR of about 6 to 11 cycles. TCRdb redid the calling of the 5' RACE reads with MiXCR, one entry per CDR3 protein. The data contain about 290,000 distinct CDR3 sequences, around 27% of them seen just once; the ten biggest clones take up 29%. The chain combines TRBV18 with TRBJ2-4, with TRBD1 matching 8 bases. The source is a woman aged 70-85 years in good health. The sequenced sample was blood. CDR3 loop: CASSPTGELNIQYF. The CDR3 bases are TGTGCCAGCTCTCCGACAGGGGAATTGAACATTCAGTACTTC.